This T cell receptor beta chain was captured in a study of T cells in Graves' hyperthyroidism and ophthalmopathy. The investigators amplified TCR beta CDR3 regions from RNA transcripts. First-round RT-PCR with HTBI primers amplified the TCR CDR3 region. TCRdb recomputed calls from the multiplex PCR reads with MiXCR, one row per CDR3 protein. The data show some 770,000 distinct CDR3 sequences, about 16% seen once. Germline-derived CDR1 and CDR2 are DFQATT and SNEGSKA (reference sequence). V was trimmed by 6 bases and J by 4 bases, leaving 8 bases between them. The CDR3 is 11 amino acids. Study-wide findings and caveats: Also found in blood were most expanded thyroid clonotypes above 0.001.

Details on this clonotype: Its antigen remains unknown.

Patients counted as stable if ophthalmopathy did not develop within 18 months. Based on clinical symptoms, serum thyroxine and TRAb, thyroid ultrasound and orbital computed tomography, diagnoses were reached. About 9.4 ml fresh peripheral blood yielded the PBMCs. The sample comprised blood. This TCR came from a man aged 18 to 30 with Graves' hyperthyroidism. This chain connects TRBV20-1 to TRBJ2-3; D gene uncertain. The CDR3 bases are TGCAGTGCGGACCGGGCAGATACGCAGTATTTT. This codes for CSADRADTQYF.